The next 32 T cell receptor beta chains were all read from a single sample in a study of shared clonotypes between healthy human individuals. This table comes from immunoSEQ multiplex PCR, and its TCRdb copy is limited to in-frame clones, with some not included. The data show roughly 2.5 million clones, around 90% seen once. Material for sequencing was naive CD4+ T cells sorted from blood. Subset of the sample: CD45RA+ positively selected. The receptors were sampled from a man aged 18 to 30 in good health.

The chain links TRBV2 to TRBJ1-5, with TRBD1 as a possible D gene (6 bases). V was pared by 6 bases and J by 6 bases, with 15 bases between. CDR3 length equals 14 residues. Germline V gene data show CDR1 as SNHLY and CDR2 as FYNNEI. In DNA form, the CDR3 reads TGTGCCAGCAGCCTAGGGGGAGGGGTTCAGCCCCAGCATTTT. As protein: CASSLGGGVQPQHF.

The gene calls are TRBV6-5 and TRBJ1-2, with D possibly TRBD1 on 6 matching bases. With 8 bases removed from V and 3 bases from J, the gap between germline ends came to 19 bases. The germline CDR1 and CDR2 sequences are MNHEY and SVGAGI. The CDR3 is 15 residues long. This CDR3 reads CASSEGGLGDYGYTF. CDR3 bases: TGTGCCAGCTCCGAGGGGGGGCTAGGGGACTATGGCTACACCTTC.

This clone appeared a single time. The rearrangement uses TRBV27 and TRBJ1-5; D unresolved. CDR1 is MNHEY and CDR2 is SMNVEV in the germline V gene (reference sequence). The CDR3 is 12 amino acids. Trimming cost V 3 bases and J 10 bases, with 10 bases left between them. The CDR3 here is CASSFLGTPQHF. In nucleotides, the CDR3 is TGTGCCAGCAGTTTTTTGGGCACCCCCCAGCATTTT.

V and J are TRBV6-1 and TRBJ2-5; D uncertain. V dropped 5 bases and J dropped 5 bases, with 9 bases sitting between them. The CDR3 contains 12 residues. Germline V lookup: CDR1 MNHNS, CDR2 SASEGT. In DNA, the CDR3 is TGTGCCAGCAGTATTCTAAGGGAGACCCAGTACTTC. Its protein product is CASSILRETQYF.

The chain is built from TRBV6-5 and TRBJ1-6; possibly TRBD1 for D (5 bases). This CDR3 region has 13 residues. From germline, CDR1 is MNHEY and CDR2 SVGAGI. Trimming removed 11 bases from V and 0 bases from J, with 8 bases in between. CDR3 in amino acids: CASGNSYNSPLHF. The CDR3 bases are TGTGCCTCAGGGAACTCCTATAATTCACCCCTCCACTTT.

The rearrangement links TRBV30 to TRBJ1-5, with D perhaps matching TRBD1 (6 bases). V shed 2 bases and J shed 2 bases, with 7 bases lying between them. The V gene's germline CDR1 is GTSNPN and CDR2 SVGIG (reference sequence). The length of the CDR3 is 13 residues. The CDR3 region has the DNA TGTGCCTGGAGTCACAGGGGCAATCAGCCCCAGCATTTT. Translating it yields CAWSHRGNQPQHF.

This clone was recorded only once. Other DNA sequences in this sample translate to the same CDR3. V usage is TRBV10-3 and J usage is TRBJ2-3; D unresolved. Germline V gene lookup returns CDR1 ENHRY and CDR2 SYGVKD. V shed 4 bases and J shed 4 bases, with 6 bases lying between them. The CDR3 consists of 12 residues. The chain's CDR3 is CAISGSPDTQYF. The CDR3, as DNA: TGTGCCATCAGTGGTTCCCCAGATACGCAGTATTTT.

This clone appeared once. V usage is TRBV10-1 and J usage is TRBJ2-3; D not resolved. Germline V lookup: CDR1 WNHNN, CDR2 SYGVQD (reference sequence). V lost 5 bases, J lost 7 bases, and 13 bases lay in between. The CDR3 contains 13 residues. The CDR3 DNA is TGCGCCAGCAGTCAGACGACGAGAAATACGCAGTATTTT. Translation gives CASSQTTRNTQYF.

The chain combines TRBV5-6 with TRBJ2-2; D gene unclear. Germline V gives CDR1 SGHDT, CDR2 YYEEEE. The CDR3 covers 13 residues. The V end was cut by 4 bases, the J end by 6 bases, with 10 bases between. The CDR3 protein is CASSQESAGELFF. The CDR3 nucleotides read TGTGCCAGCAGCCAAGAATCTGCCGGGGAGCTGTTTTTT.

The rearrangement links TRBV7-9 to TRBJ2-1; D ambiguous. The CDR3 contains 14 residues. The germline V and J ends were trimmed by 5 bases and 2 bases, with 10 bases remaining between them. Germline CDR1 reads SEHNR; CDR2 reads FQNEAQ (reference sequence). CDR3 amino acids: CASSHPNPYNEQFF. CDR3 in DNA: TGTGCCAGCAGCCACCCTAATCCCTACAATGAGCAGTTCTTC.

As concerns this clone: This CDR3 is also generated by other DNA sequences in the sample. The chain has TRBV10-3 and TRBJ1-1; possible D gene TRBD1, 6 bases. Looked up from germline, CDR1 is ENHRY and CDR2 is SYGVKD. This CDR3 comprises 12 residues. Trimming removed 3 bases from V and 8 bases from J, with 10 bases in between. DNA of the CDR3: TGTGCCATCAGTGATACCGGGACAGAAGCTTTCTTT. It yields the protein CAISDTGTEAFF.

The chain has TRBV5-1 and TRBJ2-7; perhaps TRBD1 as D (5 bases). Germline values: CDR1 SGHRS, CDR2 YFSETQ. The CDR3 covers 15 residues. Trimming left V 2 bases short and J 2 bases short, with 14 bases between. CDR3 in amino acids: CASSFSPGPAYEQYF. The CDR3 DNA follows: TGCGCCAGCAGCTTTTCGCCAGGGCCAGCCTACGAGCAGTACTTC. The full variable domain, with the rest looked up from reference TRBV5-1 and TRBJ2-7, is KAGVTQTPRYLIKTRGQQVTLSCSPISGHRSVSWYQQTPGQGLQFLFEYFSETQRNKGNFPGRFSGRQFSNSRSEMNVSTLELGDSALYLCASSFSPGPAYEQYFGPGTRLTVT.

The chain is built from TRBV27 and TRBJ2-7; 7 nucleotides match TRBD1. The ends lost 6 bases at V and 5 bases at J; junction bases unmatched: 13. The CDR3 is 15 residues long. Germline V CDR1 and CDR2: MNHEY, SMNVEV (reference sequence). The CDR3 nucleotides read TGTGCCAGCAGGCCTTGGAATGCCCAGGGGGACGAGCAGTACTTC. Its translation: CASRPWNAQGDEQYF.

This sequence joins TRBV4-3 and TRBJ2-7, with TRBD1 matching 12 bases. Germline CDR1 is LGHNA and CDR2 is YSLEER. The CDR3 is made up of 18 amino acids. Germline trimming cut 0 bases from V and 6 bases from J; bases unmatched to any gene: 12. CDR3 in amino acids: CASSQEAGTGQGASEQYF. As DNA, the CDR3 is TGCGCCAGCAGCCAAGAAGCGGGAACGGGACAGGGGGCAAGCGAGCAGTACTTC.

This clone was counted between two and nine times. The rearrangement links TRBV11-3 to TRBJ2-4; D might be TRBD2 (6 bases). V lost 5 bases, J lost 4 bases, and 12 bases lay in between. CDR3 size: 14 residues. CDR1 and CDR2 (germline): SGHNT, YENEEA. CDR3 sequence: CASSPRGGKNIQYF. The CDR3 DNA sequence: TGTGCCAGCAGCCCCCGTGGGGGGAAAAACATTCAGTACTTC.

Points on this clone: The same CDR3 is also encoded by other DNA sequences in this sample. The genes are TRBV30 and TRBJ2-1; TRBD1 matches at 7 bases. The CDR3 totals 15 residues. The V segment lost 0 bases and the J segment 4 bases; nucleotides outside the gene matches: 6. The germline gives CDR1 GTSNPN, CDR2 SVGIG (reference sequence). Written as DNA, the CDR3 is TGTGCCTGGAGTGTACGTGCAGGGGGATACAATGAGCAGTTCTTC. As protein: CAWSVRAGGYNEQFF.

This clone appeared once. In nucleotides, the CDR3 is TGTGCCATCAGTGATAAAGGGGGCGCAGGGAATGAGCAGTTCTTC. Its protein is CAISDKGGAGNEQFF. V gene TRBV10-3 combines with J gene TRBJ2-1, with TRBD1 matching 7 bases. The CDR3 length is 15 residues. Unmatched junction bases numbered 9, after V lost 3 bases and J lost 7 bases. CDR1 and CDR2 (germline): ENHRY, SYGVKD.

The gene calls are TRBV7-2 and TRBJ2-7; a weak D match, TRBD2 (7 bases). CDR1 and CDR2 (germline): SGHTA, FQGNSA. The CDR3 is made up of 15 amino acids. Trimming took off 0 bases at V and 5 bases at J, with 14 bases between the two ends. CDR3 residues: CASSLARGGDHEQYF. DNA of the CDR3: TGTGCCAGCAGCTTAGCGAGAGGGGGGGACCACGAGCAGTACTTC.

This clone was detected only once. The rearrangement joins TRBV6-5 to TRBJ1-5; weak D call: TRBD1 (6 bases). This CDR3 has 14 residues. Germline V gene sequence: CDR1 MNHEY, CDR2 SVGAGI. With 6 bases removed from V and 5 bases from J, the gap between germline ends came to 14 bases. In DNA form, the CDR3 reads TGTGCCAGCAGCCAGGACAGTCCCCATCAGCCCCAGCATTTT. This codes for CASSQDSPHQPQHF.

The chain has TRBV30 and TRBJ1-2; TRBD1 might be the D (5 bases). The CDR3 spans 15 residues. V was trimmed by 0 bases and J by 8 bases, leaving 19 bases between them. In germline, CDR1 is GTSNPN, CDR2 SVGIG (reference sequence). The chain's CDR3 is CAWSVNGAGMGGYTF. CDR3 in DNA: TGTGCCTGGAGTGTAAATGGGGCAGGGATGGGAGGCTACACCTTC.

This chain links TRBV5-1 with TRBJ1-4, with D hard to call. Germline loops: CDR1 SGHRS, CDR2 YFSETQ. V lost 5 bases, J lost 7 bases, and 18 bases lay in between. The length of the CDR3 is 15 residues. The CDR3 DNA follows: TGCGCCAGCAGTCTGGCCGGCCCACCGGGTGAAAAACTGTTTTTT. Translation: CASSLAGPPGEKLFF. Full variable domain (remainder filled in from reference TRBV5-1 and TRBJ1-4): KAGVTQTPRYLIKTRGQQVTLSCSPISGHRSVSWYQQTPGQGLQFLFEYFSETQRNKGNFPGRFSGRQFSNSRSEMNVSTLELGDSALYLCASSLAGPPGEKLFFGSGTQLSVL.

The chain is built from TRBV5-1 and TRBJ1-6, with D perhaps matching TRBD1 (5 bases). Trimming stripped 4 bases from V and 9 bases from J, with 20 bases between. CDR3 size: 16 residues. The V gene's germline CDR1 is SGHRS and CDR2 YFSETQ. The CDR3 nucleotides read TGCGCCAGCAGCCCTACGAGTGCAGGGTTAAGTTCACCCCTCCACTTT. As protein: CASSPTSAGLSSPLHF.

The chain recombines TRBV7-2 with TRBJ2-2; 9 bases line up with TRBD1. This CDR3 is built from 16 residues. Germline values: CDR1 SGHTA, CDR2 FQGNSA. V shed 6 bases and J 4 bases; nucleotides not matched to a gene: 9. CDR3 sequence (DNA): TGTGCCAGCAGGCCACAGGGGGCGCATTTCACCGGGGAGCTGTTTTTT. Translated: CASRPQGAHFTGELFF.

V usage is TRBV11-1 and J usage is TRBJ1-2, with TRBD1 matching over 8 bases. This CDR3 is 15 amino acids long. V dropped 0 bases and J dropped 4; count of bases not matched to a gene: 4. Germline CDR1 SGHAT, CDR2 FQDESV (reference sequence). CDR3 protein: CASSLAGTGPYGYTF. The CDR3 nucleotides are TGTGCCAGCAGCTTAGCCGGGACAGGACCCTATGGCTACACCTTC.

The chain links TRBV27 to TRBJ1-1; D may be TRBD1 (5 bases). The V gene lost 5 bases and the J gene lost 1 base, with 17 bases spanning the gap. This CDR3 comprises 16 residues. Looked up from germline, CDR1 is MNHEY and CDR2 is SMNVEV (reference sequence). The CDR3 loop reads CASSLNKGSGNTEAFF. For the CDR3, the DNA is TGTGCCAGCAGTCTCAACAAGGGGTCGGGGAACACTGAAGCTTTCTTT.

This rearrangement joins TRBV6-1 to TRBJ2-1, with a possible D match to TRBD1 (6 bases). This CDR3 spans 13 amino acids. Looked up from germline, CDR1 is MNHNS and CDR2 is SASEGT. Trimming took 8 bases from V and 2 from J, leaving 10 bases between them. CDR3 sequence: CASAKGAYNEQFF. For the CDR3, the DNA is TGTGCCAGCGCAAAGGGGGCCTACAATGAGCAGTTCTTC.

CDR3 coding DNA: TGTGCCAGTAGTAAGGGTCCCTCCTACGAGCAGTACTTC. Amino acids: CASSKGPSYEQYF. The chain links TRBV19 to TRBJ2-7; D is ambiguous. Germline V CDR1 and CDR2: LNHDA, SQIVND (reference sequence). The CDR3 is 13 residues long. The germline V and J ends were trimmed by 4 bases and 0 bases, with 7 bases remaining between them.

This chain connects TRBV5-8 to TRBJ1-6; D perhaps matches TRBD1 (6 bases). Germline V CDR1 and CDR2: SGHTS, YDEGEE. CDR3 length: 15 amino acids. V shed 1 base and J shed 1 base, with 6 bases lying between them. The CDR3 region has the DNA TGTGCCAGCAGCTTGCAGGGGTCCTATAATTCACCCCTCCACTTT. Translating gives CASSLQGSYNSPLHF.

The gene calls are TRBV2 and TRBJ1-6; D not certain. CDR1 and CDR2 (germline): SNHLY, FYNNEI. Trimming took 0 bases from V and 5 from J, leaving 11 bases between them. This CDR3 has 16 amino acids. CDR3 region: CASSEAGGENNSPLHF. The CDR3, as DNA: TGTGCCAGCAGTGAAGCGGGCGGGGAAAATAATTCACCCCTCCACTTT. The full variable domain, completed using reference TRBV2 and TRBJ1-6, is EPEVTQTPSHQVTQMGQEVILRCVPISNHLYFYWYRQILGQKVEFLVSFYNNEISEKSEIFDDQFSVERPDGSNFTLKIRSTKLEDSAMYFCASSEAGGENNSPLHFGNGTRLTVT.

The V call is TRBV28, the J call TRBJ2-2; D might be TRBD2 (5 bases). Germline CDR1 is MDHEN and CDR2 is SYDVKM. CDR3 length equals 15 residues. V dropped 3 bases and J dropped 1 base, with 9 bases sitting between them. The CDR3 here is CASSLFRENTGELFF. The CDR3 DNA reads as TGTGCCAGCAGTTTGTTCCGGGAGAACACCGGGGAGCTGTTTTTT.

The genes are TRBV10-1 and TRBJ2-3, with D possibly being TRBD1 or TRBD2 (6 bases each). Germline CDR1 is WNHNN and CDR2 is SYGVQD (reference sequence). The CDR3 is 15 residues long. Trimming pared 7 bases from V and 7 bases from J, leaving 21 bases between. CDR3 sequence (DNA): TGCGCCAGCACCTCAGGTGTCCGGGGGCAAAATACGCAGTATTTT. It yields the protein CASTSGVRGQNTQYF.

This clone has a single count. J is TRBJ1-2 and V is TRBV19; no reliable D call. The CDR3 has 12 residues. V lost 3 bases and J 5 bases, leaving 7 bases between the germline ends. The germline CDR1 and CDR2 sequences are LNHDA and SQIVND (reference sequence). For the CDR3, the DNA is TGTGCCAGTAGTATCGACAAGTATGGCTACACCTTC. This sequence encodes CASSIDKYGYTF. The complete variable domain, with remaining parts taken from reference TRBV19 and TRBJ1-2, reads DGGITQSPKYLFRKEGQNVTLSCEQNLNHDAMYWYRQDPGQGLRLIYYSQIVNDFQKGDIAEGYSVSREKKESFPLTVTSAQKNPTAFYLCASSIDKYGYTFGSGTRLTVV.